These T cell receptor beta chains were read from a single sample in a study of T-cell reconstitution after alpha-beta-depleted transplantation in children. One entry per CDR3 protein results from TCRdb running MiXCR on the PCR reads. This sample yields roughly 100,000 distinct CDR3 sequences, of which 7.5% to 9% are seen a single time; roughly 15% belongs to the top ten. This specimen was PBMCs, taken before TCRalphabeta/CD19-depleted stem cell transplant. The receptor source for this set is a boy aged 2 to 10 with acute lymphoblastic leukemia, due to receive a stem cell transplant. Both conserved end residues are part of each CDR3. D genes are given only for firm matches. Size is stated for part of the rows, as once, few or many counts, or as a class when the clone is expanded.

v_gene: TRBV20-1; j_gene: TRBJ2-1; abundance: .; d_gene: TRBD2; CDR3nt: TGCAGTGCTCTAGCGGGGGGGACGCTCTCCTACAATGAGCAGTTCTTC; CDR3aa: CSALAGGTLSYNEQFF
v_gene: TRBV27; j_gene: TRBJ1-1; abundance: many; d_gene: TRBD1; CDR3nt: TGTGCCAGCAGTTTATCGACAGGGGGCTTGAGAACTGAAGCTTTCTTT; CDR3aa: CASSLSTGGLRTEAFF
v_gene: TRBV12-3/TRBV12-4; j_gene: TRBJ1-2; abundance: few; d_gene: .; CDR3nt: TGTGCCAGCCAGTTTTCGGGGGGGGCGTATGGCTACACCTTC; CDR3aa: CASQFSGGAYGYTF
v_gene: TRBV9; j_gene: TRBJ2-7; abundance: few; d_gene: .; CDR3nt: TGTGCCAGCAGCCCTCAGACATCCTCCTACGAGCAGTACTTC; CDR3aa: CASSPQTSSYEQYF
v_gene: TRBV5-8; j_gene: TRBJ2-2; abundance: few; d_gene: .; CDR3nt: TGTGCCAGCAGCTTCAGCCAGGGGGGGACCGGGGAGCTGTTTTTT; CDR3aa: CASSFSQGGTGELFF
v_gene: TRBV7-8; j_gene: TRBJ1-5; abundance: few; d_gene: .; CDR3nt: TGTGCCAGCAGCTTGCTGGACGGATTCTATCAGCCCCAGCATTTT; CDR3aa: CASSLLDGFYQPQHF
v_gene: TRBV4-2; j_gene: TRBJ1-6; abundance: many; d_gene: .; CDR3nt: TGTGCCAGCAGCCAAGAGCCGACCGGAGGGGATGTTAATTCACCCCTCCACTTT; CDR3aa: CASSQEPTGGDVNSPLHF
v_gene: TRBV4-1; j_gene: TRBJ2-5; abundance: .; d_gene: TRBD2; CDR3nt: TGCGCCAGCAGCGAGGACGGGGGGGACTTACAAGAGACCCAGTACTTC; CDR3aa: CASSEDGGDLQETQYF
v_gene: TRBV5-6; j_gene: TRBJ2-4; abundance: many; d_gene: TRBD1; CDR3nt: TGTGCCAGCAGCGGGACAGGGAAGAACATTCAGTACTTC; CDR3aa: CASSGTGKNIQYF
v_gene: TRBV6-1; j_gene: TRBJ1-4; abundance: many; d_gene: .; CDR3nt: TGTGCCAGCAAACTACAGGGAGGGGCTTATGAAAAACTGTTTTTT; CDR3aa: CASKLQGGAYEKLFF
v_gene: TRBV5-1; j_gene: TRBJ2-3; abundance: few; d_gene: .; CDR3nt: TGCGCCAGCAGCTTGGGGGGTGGTGGTCGAGATACGCAGTATTTT; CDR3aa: CASSLGGGGRDTQYF
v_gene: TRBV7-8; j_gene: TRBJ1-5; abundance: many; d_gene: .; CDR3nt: TGTGCCAGCAGCTGGCGGGACGGAAGCAATCAGCCCCAGCATTTT; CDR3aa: CASSWRDGSNQPQHF
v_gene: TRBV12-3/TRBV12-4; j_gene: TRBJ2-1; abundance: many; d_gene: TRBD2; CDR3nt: TGTGCCAGCATCCAGGGCGGGGGAATCTACAATGAGCAGTTCTTC; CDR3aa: CASIQGGGIYNEQFF
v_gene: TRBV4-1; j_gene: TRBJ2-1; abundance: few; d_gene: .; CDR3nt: TGCGCCAGCAGTCCGGGTGGGCCTTACAATGAGCAGTTCTTC; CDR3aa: CASSPGGPYNEQFF
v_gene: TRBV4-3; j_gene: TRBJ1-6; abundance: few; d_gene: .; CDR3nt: TGCGCCAGCAGCCCGGCCGCCAGGGGTAATTCACCCCTCCACTTT; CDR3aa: CASSPAARGNSPLHF
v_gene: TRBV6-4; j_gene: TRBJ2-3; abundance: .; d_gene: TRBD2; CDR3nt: TGTGCCAGCAGTGACCCCAGGACTAGCGGGGGGCGAGATACGCAGTATTTT; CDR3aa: CASSDPRTSGGRDTQYF
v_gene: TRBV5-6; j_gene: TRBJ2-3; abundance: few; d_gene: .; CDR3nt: TGTGCCAGCAGCTTGGTGGGGGGGGGCAGGACAGATACGCAGTATTTT; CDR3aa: CASSLVGGGRTDTQYF
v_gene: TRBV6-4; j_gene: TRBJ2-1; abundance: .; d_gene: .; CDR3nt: TGTGCCAGCAGTGACAGGGGGGGGGACTACAATGAGCAGTTCTTC; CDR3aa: CASSDRGGDYNEQFF
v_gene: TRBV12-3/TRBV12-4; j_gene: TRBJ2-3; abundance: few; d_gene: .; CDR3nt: TGTGCCAGCAGCTGGGACTCCCGGTACAACACAGATACGCAGTATTTT; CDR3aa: CASSWDSRYNTDTQYF
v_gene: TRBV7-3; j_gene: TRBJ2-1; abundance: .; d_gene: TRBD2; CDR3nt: TGTGCCAGCAGCTCAACTAGCGGGTGGCACAATGAGCAGTTCTTC; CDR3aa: CASSSTSGWHNEQFF
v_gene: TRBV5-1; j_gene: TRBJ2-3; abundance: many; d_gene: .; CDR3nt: TGCGCCAGCAGCTTTAGGGCTAGCACAGATACGCAGTATTTT; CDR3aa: CASSFRASTDTQYF
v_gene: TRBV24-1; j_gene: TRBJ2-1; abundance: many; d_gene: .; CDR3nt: TGTGCCACCAGTGATTCCCAGGGTCGGCAGTTCTTC; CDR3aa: CATSDSQGRQFF
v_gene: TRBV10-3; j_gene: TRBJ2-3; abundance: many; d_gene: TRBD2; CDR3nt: TGTGCCATCAGTGGACTAGCAAGGCAGGCAGATACGCAGTATTTT; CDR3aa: CAISGLARQADTQYF
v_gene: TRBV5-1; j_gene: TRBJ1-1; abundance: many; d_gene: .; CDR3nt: TGCGCCAGCAGCAACTTACAGGGCTTGAACACTGAAGCTTTCTTT; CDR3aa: CASSNLQGLNTEAFF
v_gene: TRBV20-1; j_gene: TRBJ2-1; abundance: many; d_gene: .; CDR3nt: TGCAGTGCTAGACCGTACCGGGTCCAAGGCCCAAGATCCAATGAGCAGTTCTTC; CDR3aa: CSARPYRVQGPRSNEQFF
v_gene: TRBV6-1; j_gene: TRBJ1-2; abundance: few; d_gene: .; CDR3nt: TGTGCCAGCAGCCAACAGGGTGATGGCTATGGCTACACCTTC; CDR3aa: CASSQQGDGYGYTF
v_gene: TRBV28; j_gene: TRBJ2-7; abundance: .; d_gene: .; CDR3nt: TGTGCCAGCAGTTTAGTAGGGGTCCACGAGCAGTACTTC; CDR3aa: CASSLVGVHEQYF